These 15 T cell receptor beta chains came from one sample sequenced in a study of post-analysis software for immune sequencing data. Unique molecular identifiers were present in the TCR beta cDNA libraries. TCRdb recomputed calls from the PCR reads with MiXCR, one row per CDR3 protein. The sample lists more than 500,000 distinct CDR3 sequences; around 36% were seen once. These receptors are not linked to any known antigen. Study-level findings and limits: When patients were compared with controls, four or five TRBV segments were more frequent, TRBV5-6, TRBV5-1 and TRBV20-1 among them.

Sequenced material: blood. Receptors were obtained from a girl aged 2-17 years with multiple sclerosis.

Remarks on this clonotype: Compared with germline, one end of the junction differs, possibly owing to a read error. The J gene is TRBJ2-7, the V gene TRBV9, with 7 bases matching TRBD2. The DNA end is a closer match to TRBJ2-5, so the J assignment may be wrong. The CDR3 covers 14 residues. In germline, CDR1 is SGDLS, CDR2 YYNGEE. CDR3 DNA: TGTACCAGCAGCGTAGCCCTAGCGGAAGAGACCCAGTACTTC. Protein: CTSSVALAEETQYF.

This clonotype was detected once. The DNA of the CDR3 is TGTGCCAGCAGCTTAGGAATATCTAAAAACATTCAGTACTTC. Protein product: CASSLGISKNIQYF. This chain links TRBV7-9 with TRBJ2-4; no clear D. Germline V gene data show CDR1 as SEHNR and CDR2 as FQNEAQ (reference sequence). CDR3 size: 14 residues. The V end lost 1 base, the J end lost 4 bases, and 8 bases lay between the germline ends.

The chain employs TRBV28 and TRBJ1-4; D remains unclear. The CDR3 is 11 amino acids. The germline V gene encodes CDR1 MDHEN and CDR2 SYDVKM. V dropped 5 bases and J dropped 7 bases, with 5 bases sitting between them. The CDR3 DNA follows: TGTGCCAGCAGTCAGACTGAAAAACTGTTTTTT. Its protein is CASSQTEKLFF. The variable domain in full, with the rest retrieved from reference TRBV28 and TRBJ1-4, is DVKVTQSSRYLVKRTGEKVFLECVQDMDHENMFWYRQDPGLGLRLIYFSYDVKMKEKGDIPEGYSVSREKKERFSLILESASTNQTSMYLCASSQTEKLFFGSGTQLSVL.

The rearrangement links TRBV29-1 to TRBJ2-5; D is unresolved. Trimming removed 2 bases from V and 4 bases from J, with 5 bases in between. The CDR3 is made up of 11 amino acids. In germline, CDR1 is SQVTM, CDR2 ANQGSEA. CDR3 coding DNA: TGCAGCGTTGAATATATAGAGACCCAGTACTTC. The encoded protein is CSVEYIETQYF.

The rearrangement links TRBV27 to TRBJ2-7, with 7 bases lining up with TRBD2. The ends lost 3 bases at V and 3 bases at J; junction bases unmatched: 8. This CDR3 spans 15 amino acids. Germline V gene sequence: CDR1 MNHEY, CDR2 SMNVEV (reference sequence). CDR3 loop: CASSLGRGIYYEQYF. The CDR3 nucleotides are TGTGCCAGCAGTTTGGGGCGGGGGATCTACTACGAGCAGTACTTC.

This clonotype has a handful of counts. The V gene is TRBV24-1, the J gene TRBJ2-5, with D uncertain. The CDR3 runs to 15 residues. Per germline, CDR1 KGHDR and CDR2 SFDVKD. The ends were cut back, 1 base at V and 2 bases at J, with 10 bases in the middle. CDR3 DNA sequence: TGTGCCACCAGTGATTTTGCCCACCCGCAAGAGACCCAGTACTTC. Protein product: CATSDFAHPQETQYF.

In its sample, this clonotype was seen a few times. The genes are TRBV5-1 and TRBJ2-4; D is unclear. The J call may be mistaken, given a closer DNA end match to TRBJ2-7. The germline V gene has CDR1 SGHRS and CDR2 YFSETQ. The CDR3 loop spans 14 amino acids. Here the CDR3 DNA reads TGCGCCAGCAGCTTGGAAGGCAGAGGCTACGAGCAGTACTTC. This encodes CASSLEGRGYEQYF.

This chain joins TRBV7-9 and TRBJ2-3; D gene uncertain. This CDR3 has 13 amino acids. V was trimmed by 2 bases and J by 6 bases, leaving 9 bases between them. Per the germline V gene, CDR1 is SEHNR and CDR2 is FQNEAQ (reference sequence). CDR3 DNA sequence: TGTGCCAGCAGCTTAAGTAGGGTCGATACGCAGTATTTT. Its protein product is CASSLSRVDTQYF.

The J gene is TRBJ1-1, the V gene TRBV4-1; D unclear. The CDR3 loop spans 13 amino acids. Trimming cost V 1 base and J 5 bases, with 8 bases left between them. CDR1 is MGHRA and CDR2 is YSYEKL in the germline V gene. CDR3 sequence: CASSQVSGTEAFF. CDR3 DNA sequence: TGCGCCAGCAGCCAAGTCTCCGGTACTGAAGCTTTCTTT.

The V gene is TRBV4-1, the J gene TRBJ1-5, with a tentative D call TRBD1 (5 bases). The CDR3 is made up of 17 amino acids. Germline CDR1 MGHRA, CDR2 YSYEKL. V was shortened by 0 bases and J by 4 bases, with 16 bases between the two germline ends. As DNA, the CDR3 is TGCGCCAGCAGCCAAGAATTGGGGCCCGGTGGAAATCAGCCCCAGCATTTT. This translates into CASSQELGPGGNQPQHF.

V usage is TRBV12-3 or TRBV12-4 and J usage is TRBJ2-1; maybe TRBD2 (5 bases). V was shortened by 8 bases and J by 7 bases, with 21 bases between the two germline ends. The CDR3 totals 15 residues. CDR3 protein: CASASLADVRNEQFF. CDR3 nucleotide sequence: TGTGCCAGCGCTTCTCTAGCCGATGTAAGGAATGAGCAGTTCTTC.

The chain joins TRBV5-1 to TRBJ2-2; D gene unclear. V lost 4 bases and J 0 bases, leaving 13 bases between the germline ends. Germline V gene lookup returns CDR1 SGHRS and CDR2 YFSETQ. The CDR3 covers 16 residues. CDR3 residues: CASSPEVASNTGELFF. DNA for the CDR3: TGCGCCAGCAGCCCTGAGGTAGCCTCGAACACCGGGGAGCTGTTTTTT. The full variable domain, its missing parts supplied by reference TRBV5-1 and TRBJ2-2, is KAGVTQTPRYLIKTRGQQVTLSCSPISGHRSVSWYQQTPGQGLQFLFEYFSETQRNKGNFPGRFSGRQFSNSRSEMNVSTLELGDSALYLCASSPEVASNTGELFFGEGSRLTVL.

This clonotype was observed a handful of times. This chain links TRBV4-1 with TRBJ1-2; D is unclear. The germline V gene encodes CDR1 MGHRA and CDR2 YSYEKL. Trimming pared 0 bases from V and 6 bases from J, leaving 11 bases between. This CDR3 has 14 amino acids. The CDR3 DNA is TGCGCCAGCAGCCAAGATCTGAACAAGCATGGCTACACCTTC. Amino acid sequence: CASSQDLNKHGYTF.

This clonotype occurred many times. The CDR3 here is CASSLGVGQFF. The CDR3 DNA sequence: TGTGCCAGCAGCTTAGGGGTAGGTCAGTTCTTC. This chain connects TRBV7-9 to TRBJ2-1; D call uncertain. Germline loops: CDR1 SEHNR, CDR2 FQNEAQ (reference sequence). The CDR3 is made up of 11 amino acids. The V end was cut by 1 base, the J end by 13 bases, with 8 bases between.

This sequence joins TRBV6-6 and TRBJ2-5; 7 nucleotides agree with TRBD1. Germline CDR1 reads MNHNY; CDR2 reads SVGAGI (reference sequence). The CDR3 is made up of 15 amino acids. Trimming removed 5 bases from V and 5 bases from J; junction bases left unmatched: 11. The CDR3 DNA sequence: TGTGCCAGCAGTAGGGGACAGTTAAGGGGGGAGACCCAGTACTTC. Translated, it gives CASSRGQLRGETQYF.